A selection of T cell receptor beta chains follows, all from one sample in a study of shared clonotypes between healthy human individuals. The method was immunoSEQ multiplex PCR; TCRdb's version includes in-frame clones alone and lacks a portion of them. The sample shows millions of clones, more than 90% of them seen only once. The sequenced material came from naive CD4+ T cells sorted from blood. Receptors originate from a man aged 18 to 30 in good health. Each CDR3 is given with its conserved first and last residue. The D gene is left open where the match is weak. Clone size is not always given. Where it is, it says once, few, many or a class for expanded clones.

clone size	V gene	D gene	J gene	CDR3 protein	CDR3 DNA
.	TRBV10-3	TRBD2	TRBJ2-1	CAISDGTSGSSYNEQFF	TGTGCCATCAGTGACGGGACTAGCGGGAGTTCCTACAATGAGCAGTTCTTC
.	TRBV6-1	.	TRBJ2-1	CASSEQGYNEQFF	TGTGCCAGCAGTGAACAGGGATACAATGAGCAGTTCTTC
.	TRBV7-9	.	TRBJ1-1	CASTPLGRNTEAFF	TGTGCCAGCACCCCACTGGGACGGAACACTGAAGCTTTCTTT
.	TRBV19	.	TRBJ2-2	CASNPQGTGELFF	TGTGCCAGTAACCCTCAGGGCACCGGGGAGCTGTTTTTT
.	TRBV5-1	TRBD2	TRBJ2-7	CASSSHGGASYEQYF	TGCGCCAGCAGCTCTCACGGGGGGGCCAGCTACGAGCAGTACTTC
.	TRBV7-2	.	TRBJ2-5	CASSLRGRGQETQYF	TGTGCCAGCAGCTTACGGGGCAGGGGCCAAGAGACCCAGTACTTC
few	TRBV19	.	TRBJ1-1	CASSIGQTHTEAFF	TGTGCCAGTAGTATTGGACAGACCCACACTGAAGCTTTCTTT
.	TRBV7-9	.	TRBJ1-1	CASSLVAKRNTEAFF	TGTGCCAGCAGCTTAGTGGCCAAGCGGAACACTGAAGCTTTCTTT
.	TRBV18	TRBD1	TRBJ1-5	CASSSGTGTYSNQPQHF	TGTGCCAGCTCATCCGGGACAGGTACATATAGCAATCAGCCCCAGCATTTT
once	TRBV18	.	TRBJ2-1	CASSPEGPPSNEQFF	TGTGCCAGCTCACCAGAGGGGCCCCCATCCAATGAGCAGTTCTTC
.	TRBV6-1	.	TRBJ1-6	CASSGNSNSPLHF	TGTGCCAGTTCAGGGAATTCTAATTCACCCCTCCACTTT
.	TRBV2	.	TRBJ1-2	CASSTLGGNYGYTF	TGTGCCAGCAGTACCCTCGGGGGGAACTATGGCTACACCTTC
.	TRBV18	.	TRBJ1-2	CASSQDPNYGYTF	TGTGCCAGCTCACAGGACCCTAACTATGGCTACACCTTC
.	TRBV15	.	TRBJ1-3	CATSRGGRDGNTIYF	TGTGCCACCAGCAGAGGCGGCAGGGATGGAAACACCATATATTTT
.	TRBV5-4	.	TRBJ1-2	CASSAPHTPYGYTF	TGTGCCAGCAGCGCCCCTCACACCCCTTATGGCTACACCTTC
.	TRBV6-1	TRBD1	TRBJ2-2	CASSLDRGYTGELFF	TGTGCCAGCAGCCTAGACAGGGGCTACACCGGGGAGCTGTTTTTT
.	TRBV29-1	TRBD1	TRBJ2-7	CSVLEGTGGYEQYF	TGCAGCGTCCTCGAGGGGACAGGGGGCTACGAGCAGTACTTC
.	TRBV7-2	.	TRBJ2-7	CASSFSPTYEQYF	TGTGCCAGCAGCTTTTCCCCCACCTACGAGCAGTACTTC
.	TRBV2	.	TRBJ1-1	CARTLNTEAFF	TGTGCCAGGACCTTGAACACTGAAGCTTTCTTT
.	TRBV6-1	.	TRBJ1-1	CASSYVGAEAFF	TGTGCCAGCAGTTATGTCGGAGCTGAAGCTTTCTTT
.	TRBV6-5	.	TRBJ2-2	CASSPRVMGAGELFF	TGTGCCAGCAGCCCGAGGGTTATGGGGGCCGGGGAGCTGTTTTTT
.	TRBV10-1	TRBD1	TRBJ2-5	CASSESRGPQETQYF	TGCGCCAGCAGTGAGTCGAGGGGGCCCCAAGAGACCCAGTACTTC
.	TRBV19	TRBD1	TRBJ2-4	CASSIAGTENIQYF	TGTGCCAGTAGTATAGCCGGGACAGAAAACATTCAGTACTTC
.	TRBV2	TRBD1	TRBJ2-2	CASRGTGVGAGELFF	TGTGCCAGCAGGGGGACAGGGGTCGGGGCCGGGGAGCTGTTTTTT
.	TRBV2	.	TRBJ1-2	CASSPNFLNRDGYTF	TGTGCCAGCAGTCCCAACTTCCTCAACAGGGATGGCTACACCTTC
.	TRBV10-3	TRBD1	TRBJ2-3	CAISGNRGRSFTDTQYF	TGTGCCATTTCGGGGAACAGGGGGCGATCCTTTACAGATACGCAGTATTTT
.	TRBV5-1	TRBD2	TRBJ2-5	CASSGTGTSGRETQYF	TGCGCCAGCAGCGGAACCGGGACTAGCGGTCGGGAGACCCAGTACTTC
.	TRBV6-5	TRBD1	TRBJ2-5	CASQQGPVKTQYF	TGTGCCAGCCAACAGGGGCCGGTAAAGACCCAGTACTTC
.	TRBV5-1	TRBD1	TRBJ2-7	CASSRQGASGSYEQYF	TGCGCCAGCTCCCGACAGGGGGCGTCTGGCTCCTACGAGCAGTACTTC
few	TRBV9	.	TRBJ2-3	CASSVGDTQYF	TGTGCCAGCAGCGTAGGGGATACGCAGTATTTT
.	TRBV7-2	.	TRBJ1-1	CASSSGPQREAFF	TGTGCCAGCAGCTCGGGACCCCAGAGGGAAGCTTTCTTT
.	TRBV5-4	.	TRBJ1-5	CASSLAGVGQPQHF	TGTGCCAGCAGCTTAGCGGGGGTAGGTCAGCCCCAGCATTTT
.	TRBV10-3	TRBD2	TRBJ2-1	CAISETPTGAPGTSGNNEQFF	TGTGCCATCAGTGAGACCCCGACAGGAGCGCCCGGGACTAGCGGGAACAATGAGCAGTTCTTC
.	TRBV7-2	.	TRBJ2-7	CASSLNYEQYF	TGTGCCAGCAGCCTAAACTACGAGCAGTACTTC
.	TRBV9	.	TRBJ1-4	CASSGPGLPDEKLFF	TGTGCCAGCAGCGGCCCGGGACTCCCGGATGAAAAACTGTTTTTT
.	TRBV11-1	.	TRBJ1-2	CASSKPTGPDTF	TGTGCCAGCAGTAAACCCACGGGACCCGACACCTTC
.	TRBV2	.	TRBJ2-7	CATGTPPYEQYF	TGTGCCACGGGGACGCCTCCCTACGAGCAGTACTTC
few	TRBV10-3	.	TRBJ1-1	CAISERPKNAEAFF	TGTGCCATCAGTGAGCGTCCGAAGAACGCTGAAGCTTTCTTT
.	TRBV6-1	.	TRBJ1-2	CASTPELSNYGYTF	TGTGCCAGCACCCCGGAACTGTCTAACTATGGCTACACCTTC
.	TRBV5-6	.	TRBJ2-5	CASSSLLGETQYF	TGTGCCAGCAGCTCTCTCCTAGGAGAGACCCAGTACTTC
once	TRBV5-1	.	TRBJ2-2	CASSFKGSTGELFF	TGCGCCAGCAGCTTTAAGGGCTCCACCGGGGAGCTGTTTTTT
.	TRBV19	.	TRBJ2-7	CASSIGVSSFFYEQYF	TGTGCCAGTAGTATAGGAGTCTCCAGTTTTTTCTACGAGCAGTACTTC
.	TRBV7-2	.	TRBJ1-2	CASSRERYGYTF	TGTGCCAGCAGCAGGGAGAGGTATGGCTACACCTTC
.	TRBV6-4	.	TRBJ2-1	CASSVFEELDRLTPQFF	TGTGCCAGCAGTGTGTTCGAGGAATTGGACAGATTAACCCCCCAGTTCTTC
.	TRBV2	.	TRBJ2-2	CASRPSRTNTGELFF	TGTGCCAGCAGACCTTCGAGAACGAACACCGGGGAGCTGTTTTTT
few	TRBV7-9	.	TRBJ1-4	CASSLPINGGGDEKLFF	TGTGCCAGCAGCTTACCCATCAACGGTGGGGGAGATGAAAAACTGTTTTTT
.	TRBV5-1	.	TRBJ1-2	CASSPDKYGYTF	TGCGCCAGCAGCCCCGATAAGTATGGCTACACCTTC
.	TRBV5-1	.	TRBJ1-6	CASSLAAEGNSPLHF	TGCGCCAGCAGCTTGGCTGCGGAGGGGAATTCACCCCTCCACTTT